This T cell receptor (beta chain) was sequenced for a study of CXCR3 chemokines and chemotherapy response in bladder cancer. TCRdb fed the PCR reads into MiXCR, producing one record per CDR3 protein. The data hold 13,000 or so distinct CDR3 sequences, with around 12% observed a single time. In its sample, this clonotype was seen many times. Germline V lookup: CDR1 MNHEY, CDR2 SMNVEV (reference sequence). Trimming pared 8 bases from V and 5 bases from J, leaving 21 bases between. This CDR3 is built from 15 residues. The specimen was taken from a patient whose treatment included neoadjuvant chemotherapy. This clonotype was obtained from a human donor with bladder cancer that did not respond to neoadjuvant chemotherapy. The rearrangement links TRBV27 to TRBJ2-5; D is perhaps TRBD2 (7 bases). The CDR3 nucleotides read TGTGCCAGCGGGGGCCGAGCGGGATGGTCTGAGACCCAGTACTTC. It specifies CASGGRAGWSETQYF.